The clone carrying this T cell receptor (beta chain) was seen a few times. Its antigen is undetermined. The sample belongs to a study of CD8+ T cells in alopecia areata. Study-wide results and caveats: Scalp sequencing also captures normal skin's resident alphabeta T cells. Researchers report lesional scalp, most notably alopecia totalis/universalis, outstripped normal scalp in clonality. Patients shared TCRs less clearly than mice did, possibly for HLA-related reasons.

Extracted from the samples, RNA was reverse transcribed into cDNA to serve as the sequencing template. Generated by immunoSEQ multiplex PCR, the TCRdb table keeps only in-frame clones and is missing some. Altogether 200,000 to 250,000 clones are present, roughly three fifths being singletons, with the ten largest covering around 5.1%. Trimming stripped 4 bases from V and 0 bases from J, with 4 bases between. The CDR3 has 11 residues. Germline CDR1 is SQVTM and CDR2 is ANQGSEA. Cell sorting on a FACSAria was used to separate CD4+ and CD8+ T cells from the PBMCs. The sequencing sample was made of CD8+ T cells sorted from blood. The receptor was derived from a human donor in good health. The genes are TRBV29-1 and TRBJ2-7; no clear D gene. CDR3: CSVAVSYEQYF. The DNA of the CDR3 is TGCAGCGTTGCCGTCTCCTACGAGCAGTACTTC.